These 17 T cell receptor beta chains were sequenced from one sample in a study of blood T cell repertoires in COVID-19. Some clones are missing from TCRdb's copy, which holds only in-frame ones; the method was immunoSEQ multiplex PCR. The profile covers about 70,000 clones, with 70% to 90% appearing a single time and around 4.2% taken by the ten largest. The specimen was peripheral blood. These receptors came from a man aged 65-85 years with active COVID-19.

Written as DNA, the CDR3 is TGTGCCAGCAGCCAAGTGGCGGGAACCGAGCAGTACTTC. This gives the protein CASSQVAGTEQYF. This sequence joins TRBV14 and TRBJ2-7, with D possibly being TRBD2 (6 bases). This CDR3 comprises 13 residues. Germline V gene sequence: CDR1 SGHDN, CDR2 FVKESK. V gave up 1 base and J gave up 6 bases, with 10 bases separating them. The full variable domain, completed using reference TRBV14 and TRBJ2-7, is EAGVTQFPSHSVIEKGQTVTLRCDPISGHDNLYWYRRVMGKEIKFLLHFVKESKQDESGMPNNRFLAERTGGTYSTLKVQPAELEDSGVYFCASSQVAGTEQYFGPGTRLTVT.

The sample holds one count of this clone. The V gene is TRBV23-1, the J gene TRBJ2-7; 11 bases match TRBD2. TRBV23-1 is an ORF, and what it does is uncertain. This CDR3 spans 15 amino acids. The V segment lost 6 bases and the J segment 3 bases; nucleotides outside the gene matches: 7. Written as DNA, the CDR3 is TGCGCCAGCAGCTCGAAGGGGACTAGCGGCTACGAGCAGTACTTC. Encoded protein: CASSSKGTSGYEQYF.

The gene calls are TRBV4-1 and TRBJ1-1, with D possibly being TRBD1 (6 bases). Germline CDR1 is MGHRA and CDR2 is YSYEKL. The germline V and J ends were trimmed by 2 bases and 11 bases, with 15 bases remaining between them. The CDR3 spans 13 residues. The CDR3 here is CASSQWADSRAFF. The CDR3 nucleotides read TGCGCCAGCAGCCAATGGGCGGACAGTCGGGCTTTCTTT.

The chain is built from TRBV19 and TRBJ1-4; D may be TRBD1 (6 bases). CDR1 and CDR2 from the germline V gene are LNHDA and SQIVND (reference sequence). This CDR3 contains 16 residues. V was trimmed by 5 bases and J by 0 bases, leaving 13 bases between them. The CDR3 nucleotides read TGTGCCAGTAGTTGGGGGCGAGGCGCAACTAATGAAAAACTGTTTTTT. It specifies CASSWGRGATNEKLFF.

This clone was seen only a few times. This chain links TRBV30 with TRBJ2-6, with D tentatively TRBD1 (5 bases). Germline-derived CDR1 and CDR2 are GTSNPN and SVGIG (reference sequence). The V gene lost 5 bases and the J gene lost 0 bases, with 11 bases spanning the gap. The CDR3 has 15 residues. CDR3 DNA sequence: TGTGCCTGGGACAGCCCTTTCTCTGGGGCCAACGTCCTGACTTTC. This sequence encodes CAWDSPFSGANVLTF.

This rearrangement joins TRBV5-4 to TRBJ2-6; no clear D. CDR3 size: 14 residues. CDR1 and CDR2 (germline): SGHNT, YYREEE (reference sequence). Trimming left V 4 bases short and J 2 bases short, with 7 bases between. This CDR3 reads CASSLGPGANVLTF. In nucleotides, the CDR3 is TGTGCCAGCAGCCTAGGTCCTGGGGCCAACGTCCTGACTTTC.

The table lists this clone with a count of one. V and J are TRBV6-6 and TRBJ2-7, with a possible D match to TRBD1 (5 bases). Trimming shortened V by 6 bases and J by 6 bases, and 15 bases separated the two germline ends. CDR1 MNHNY and CDR2 SVGAGI come from the germline V gene (reference sequence). The CDR3 is 13 amino acids. CDR3 sequence (DNA): TGTGCCAGCAGCCCCGACAGTCTGGCCGAGCAGTACTTC. Its translation is CASSPDSLAEQYF.

This clone was seen once. The rearrangement uses TRBV7-6 and TRBJ1-4; possible D gene TRBD1, 6 bases. CDR1 is SGHVS and CDR2 is FNYEAQ in the germline V gene. V lost 5 bases to trimming and J lost 3 bases, with 13 bases between them. This CDR3 comprises 15 residues. CDR3: CASSQRGGANEKLFF. The CDR3 DNA is TGTGCCAGCAGCCAAAGGGGGGGAGCTAATGAAAAACTGTTTTTT.

The chain couples TRBV4-2 to TRBJ2-7; TRBD2 is a possible D gene (6 bases). With 0 bases removed from V and 2 bases from J, the gap between germline ends came to 11 bases. The CDR3 is 15 amino acids. Per the germline V gene, CDR1 is LGHNA and CDR2 is YNFKEQ. The CDR3 DNA sequence: TGTGCCAGCAGCCAAGAGGGCGGGGCCCCCTACGAGCAGTACTTC. Protein: CASSQEGGAPYEQYF.

The V gene is TRBV18, the J gene TRBJ1-2, with D unresolved. The CDR3 totals 13 residues. The V gene lost 1 base and the J gene lost 3 bases, with 6 bases spanning the gap. CDR1 KGHSH and CDR2 LQKENI come from the germline V gene. This chain's CDR3 is CASSPQEHYGYTF. DNA for the CDR3: TGTGCCAGCTCACCACAGGAGCACTATGGCTACACCTTC. Supplemented by reference TRBV18 and TRBJ1-2, the full variable domain reads NAGVMQNPRHLVRRRGQEARLRCSPMKGHSHVYWYRQLPEEGLKFMVYLQKENIIDESGMPKERFSAEFPKEGPSILRIQQVVRGDSAAYFCASSPQEHYGYTFGSGTRLTVV.

The V and J genes are TRBV4-3 and TRBJ2-7, with 9 bases aligning to TRBD2. Trimming at V came to 1 base and at J to 6 bases, leaving 7 bases not matched to a gene. The CDR3 runs to 15 residues. In germline, CDR1 is LGHNA, CDR2 YSLEER. The CDR3 reads CASSQVAGGELEQYF. Here the CDR3 DNA reads TGCGCCAGCAGCCAAGTTGCGGGAGGGGAGCTCGAGCAGTACTTC.

The rearrangement links TRBV19 to TRBJ1-1; TRBD1 is a possible D gene (5 bases). Germline assignment: CDR1 LNHDA and CDR2 SQIVND (reference sequence). The CDR3 loop spans 15 amino acids. Trimming removed 3 bases at V and 4 bases at J, with 15 bases between. For the CDR3, the DNA is TGTGCCAGTAGTATGGGCCAGGGACTGAGCACTGAAGCTTTCTTT. Encoded protein: CASSMGQGLSTEAFF.

The chain has TRBV2 and TRBJ2-5, with TRBD2 matching over 8 bases. The CDR3 has 18 residues. Per germline, CDR1 SNHLY and CDR2 FYNNEI. The V segment lost 1 base and the J segment 0 bases; nucleotides outside the gene matches: 10. CDR3 bases: TGTGCCAGCAGTGAAGGGTGGGTAGCGGGACTGTACCAAGAGACCCAGTACTTC. This encodes CASSEGWVAGLYQETQYF.

This chain uses TRBV29-1 with TRBJ1-1; D unclear. CDR1 is SQVTM, CDR2 ANQGSEA, per germline. Trimming stripped 7 bases from V and 4 bases from J, with 13 bases between. This CDR3 is 12 amino acids long. In DNA form, the CDR3 reads TGCAGCGGGAGAACCATGGGCACTGAAGCTTTCTTT. Its protein is CSGRTMGTEAFF.

The J gene is TRBJ2-3, the V gene TRBV4-3; 12 nucleotides match TRBD2. J lost 4 bases, V lost 0 bases, and 11 bases had no gene match. Germline V gene sequence: CDR1 LGHNA, CDR2 YSLEER. This CDR3 region has 19 residues. This chain's CDR3 is CASSQDAGAPSGRADTQYF. DNA of the CDR3: TGCGCCAGCAGCCAAGATGCGGGGGCCCCTAGCGGGAGGGCAGATACGCAGTATTTT.

This clone was detected only a few times. V gene TRBV10-3 combines with J gene TRBJ1-3, with 8 bases that match TRBD1. Trimming removed 6 bases from V and 4 bases from J; junction bases left unmatched: 8. CDR3 length: 15 residues. The germline gives CDR1 ENHRY, CDR2 SYGVKD. CDR3 in amino acids: CAIRPQGAAGNTIYF. The CDR3 DNA sequence: TGTGCCATCAGACCCCAGGGGGCAGCAGGAAACACCATATATTTT.

This chain uses TRBV24-1 with TRBJ1-1, with D tentatively TRBD1 (5 bases). V lost 8 bases and J 4 bases, leaving 13 bases between the germline ends. CDR1 and CDR2 (germline): KGHDR, SFDVKD. The CDR3 runs to 13 residues. The CDR3 DNA sequence: TGTGCCACCATGGAGGCGGGGGGCACTGAAGCTTTCTTT. Amino acid sequence: CATMEAGGTEAFF.